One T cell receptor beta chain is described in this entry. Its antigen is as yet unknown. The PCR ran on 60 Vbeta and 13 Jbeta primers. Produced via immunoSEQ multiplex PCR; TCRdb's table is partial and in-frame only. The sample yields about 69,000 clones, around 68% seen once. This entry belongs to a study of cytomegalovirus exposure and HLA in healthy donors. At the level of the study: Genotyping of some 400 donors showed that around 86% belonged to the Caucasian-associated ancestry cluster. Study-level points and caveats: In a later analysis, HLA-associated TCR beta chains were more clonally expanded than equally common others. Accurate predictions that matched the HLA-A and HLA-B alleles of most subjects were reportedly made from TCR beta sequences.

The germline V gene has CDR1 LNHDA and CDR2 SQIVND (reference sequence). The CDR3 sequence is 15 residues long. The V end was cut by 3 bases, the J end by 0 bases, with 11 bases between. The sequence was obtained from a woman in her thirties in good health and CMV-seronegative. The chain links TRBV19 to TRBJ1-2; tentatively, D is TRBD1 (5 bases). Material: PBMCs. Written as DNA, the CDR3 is TGTGCCAGTAGTATTCAGGGATCTACTAACTATGGCTACACCTTC. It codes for CASSIQGSTNYGYTF.